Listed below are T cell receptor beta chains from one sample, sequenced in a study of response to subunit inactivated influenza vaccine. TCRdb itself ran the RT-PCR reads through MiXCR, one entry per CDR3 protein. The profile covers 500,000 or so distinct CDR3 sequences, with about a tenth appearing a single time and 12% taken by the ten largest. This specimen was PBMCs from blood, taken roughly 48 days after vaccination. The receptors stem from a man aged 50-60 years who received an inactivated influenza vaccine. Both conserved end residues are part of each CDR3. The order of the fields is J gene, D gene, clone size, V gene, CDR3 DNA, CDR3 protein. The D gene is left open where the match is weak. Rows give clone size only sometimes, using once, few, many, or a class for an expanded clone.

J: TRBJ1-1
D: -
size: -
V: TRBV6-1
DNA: TGTGCCAGCAGGGCACTCCCTTACATGAACACTGAAGCTTTCTTT
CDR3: CASRALPYMNTEAFF

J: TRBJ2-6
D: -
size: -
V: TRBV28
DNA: TGTGCCAGCAGTTTTTCCACTGGGGCCAACGTCCTGACTTTC
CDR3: CASSFSTGANVLTF

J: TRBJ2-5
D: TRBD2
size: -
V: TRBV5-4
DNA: TGTGCCAGCAGCTCCGGGGGACTAGCGGGGGTTGAGACCCAGTACTTC
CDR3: CASSSGGLAGVETQYF

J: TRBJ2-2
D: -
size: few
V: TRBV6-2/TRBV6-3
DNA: TGTGCCAGCAACGATAAGAACACCGGGGAGCTGTTTTTT
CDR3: CASNDKNTGELFF

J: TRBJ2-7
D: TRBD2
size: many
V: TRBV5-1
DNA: TGCGCCAGCAGCCTCCTAACTAGCGGGAGGTATTACGAGCAGTACTTC
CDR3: CASSLLTSGRYYEQYF

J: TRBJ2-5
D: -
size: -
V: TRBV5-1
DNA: TGCGCCAGCAGCCCTGACAGCGGAGAGACCCAGTACTTC
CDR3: CASSPDSGETQYF

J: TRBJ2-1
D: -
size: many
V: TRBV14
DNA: TGTGCCAGCAGCCAAGATTTGGGGTCCGACAATGAGCAGTTCTTC
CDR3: CASSQDLGSDNEQFF

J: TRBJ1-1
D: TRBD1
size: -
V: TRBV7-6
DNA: TGTGCCAGCAGCTTAGTGACAGGGGTGAACACTGAAGCTTTCTTT
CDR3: CASSLVTGVNTEAFF

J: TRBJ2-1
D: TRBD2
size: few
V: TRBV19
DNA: TGTGCCAGTAGTACGATAGCGGGTGAGCAGTTCTTC
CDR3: CASSTIAGEQFF

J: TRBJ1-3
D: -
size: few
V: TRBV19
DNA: TGTGCCAGTACCCCGGGCGTCTCTGGAAACACCATATATTTT
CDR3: CASTPGVSGNTIYF

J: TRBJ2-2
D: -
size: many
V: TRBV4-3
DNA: TGCGCCAGCAGCCAAGATGGTAACACCGGGGAGCTGTTTTTT
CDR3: CASSQDGNTGELFF

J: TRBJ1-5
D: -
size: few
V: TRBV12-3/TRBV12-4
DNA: TGTGCCAGCAGTTTAGCGTCCTACAATCAGCCCCAGCATTTT
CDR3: CASSLASYNQPQHF

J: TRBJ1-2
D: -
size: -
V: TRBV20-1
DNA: TGCAGTGCTAGAGGAACGGCCCAGGGCTATGGCTACACCTTC
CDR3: CSARGTAQGYGYTF

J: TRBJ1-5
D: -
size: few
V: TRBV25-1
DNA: TGTGCCAGCAGTGAAACAGGGATCAATCAGCCCCAGCATTTT
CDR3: CASSETGINQPQHF

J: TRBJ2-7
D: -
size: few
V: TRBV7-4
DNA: TGTGCCAGCAGCTCTGCCTGGGGGTATATCTCTTACGAGCAGTACTTC
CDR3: CASSSAWGYISYEQYF

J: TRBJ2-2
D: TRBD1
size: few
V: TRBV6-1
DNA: TGTGCCAGCAGTGGGGACAGGGGGCTGGGCACCGGGGAGCTGTTTTTT
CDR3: CASSGDRGLGTGELFF

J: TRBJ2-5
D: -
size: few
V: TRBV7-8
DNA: TGTGCCAGCAGCCCCTATATAAAACGCCCGGAGACCCAGTACTTC
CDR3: CASSPYIKRPETQYF

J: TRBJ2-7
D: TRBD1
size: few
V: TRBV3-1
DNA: TGTGCCAGCAGCCAAGTCCGGGACAGCTACGAGCAGTACTTC
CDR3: CASSQVRDSYEQYF

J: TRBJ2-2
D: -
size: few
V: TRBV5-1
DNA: TGCGCCAGCAGCTTGGATGCGACCACGAACACCGGGGAGCTGTTTTTT
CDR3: CASSLDATTNTGELFF

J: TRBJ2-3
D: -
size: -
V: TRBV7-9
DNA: TGTGCCAGCAGCACGCGGGTTGATACGCAGTATTTT
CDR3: CASSTRVDTQYF

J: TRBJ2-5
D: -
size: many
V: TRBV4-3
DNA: TGCGCCAGCAGCCAACTGCTCCAAGAGACCCAGTACTTC
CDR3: CASSQLLQETQYF

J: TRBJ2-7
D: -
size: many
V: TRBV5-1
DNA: TGCGCCAGCAGCTTGGTGGCAGGTACTCCCTACGAGCAGTACTTC
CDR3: CASSLVAGTPYEQYF

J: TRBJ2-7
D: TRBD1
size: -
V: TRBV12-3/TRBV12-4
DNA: TGTGCCAGCAGTTCCCCAGACAGGGTCGAGCAGTACTTC
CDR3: CASSSPDRVEQYF

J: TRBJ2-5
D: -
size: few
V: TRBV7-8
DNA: TGTGCCAGCAGCTTACTAAGTGTAGCAGGGCAAGAGACCCAGTACTTC
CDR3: CASSLLSVAGQETQYF

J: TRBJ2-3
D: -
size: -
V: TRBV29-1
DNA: TGCAGCGTTGACCTGTCAGATACGCAGTATTTT
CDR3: CSVDLSDTQYF

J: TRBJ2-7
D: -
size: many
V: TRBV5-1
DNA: TGCGCCAGCAGCTTTTACGGGGGCTCCTACGAGCAGTACTTC
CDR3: CASSFYGGSYEQYF

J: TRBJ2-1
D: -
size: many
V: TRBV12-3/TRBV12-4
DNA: TGTGCCAGCAGCAAAAGGGCCCAGAGCTCCTACAATGAGCAGTTCTTC
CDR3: CASSKRAQSSYNEQFF

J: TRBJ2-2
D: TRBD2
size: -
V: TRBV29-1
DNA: TGCAGCGCTGACGGGACTACGAACACCGGGGAGCTGTTTTTT
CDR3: CSADGTTNTGELFF

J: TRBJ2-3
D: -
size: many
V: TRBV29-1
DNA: TGCAGCGTTGAGAGGCTTCTCACAGATACGCAGTATTTT
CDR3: CSVERLLTDTQYF

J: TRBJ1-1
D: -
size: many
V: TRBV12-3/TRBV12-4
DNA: TGTGCCAGCAGTTTATCACTGGGGAACACTGAAGCTTTCTTT
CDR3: CASSLSLGNTEAFF

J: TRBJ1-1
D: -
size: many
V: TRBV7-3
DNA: TGTGCCAGCAGTTTAACAGTGAACACTGAAGCTTTCTTT
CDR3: CASSLTVNTEAFF

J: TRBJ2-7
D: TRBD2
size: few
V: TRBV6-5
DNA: TGTGCCAGCAGTTATGGTAGCGGGAGGGGAGTATACGAGCAGTACTTC
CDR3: CASSYGSGRGVYEQYF

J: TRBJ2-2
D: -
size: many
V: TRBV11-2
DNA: TGTGCCAGCAGCTTATGGGATCTAGGGGTGGCCGGGGAGCTGTTTTTT
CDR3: CASSLWDLGVAGELFF

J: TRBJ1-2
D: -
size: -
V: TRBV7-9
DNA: TGTGCCAGCAGCTCGGGCCAGTCGGGCTACACCTTC
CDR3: CASSSGQSGYTF

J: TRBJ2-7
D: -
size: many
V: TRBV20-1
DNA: TGCAGTGCCGCAGCCAGGGGCGGGAGCTCCTACGAGCAGTACTTC
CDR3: CSAAARGGSSYEQYF

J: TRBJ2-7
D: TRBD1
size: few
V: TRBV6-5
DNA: TGTGCCAGCAGTTACTCCAGGGGGAGCCGTCATGAGCAGTACTTC
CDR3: CASSYSRGSRHEQYF

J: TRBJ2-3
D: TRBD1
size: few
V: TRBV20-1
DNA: TGCAGTGCTAGAGTTCCCAGGGGGATGACAGATACGCAGTATTTT
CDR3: CSARVPRGMTDTQYF

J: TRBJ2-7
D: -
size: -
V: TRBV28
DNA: TGTGCCAGCAGTTTTGGTAGCGGAGGTGACTACGAGCAGTACTTC
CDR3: CASSFGSGGDYEQYF

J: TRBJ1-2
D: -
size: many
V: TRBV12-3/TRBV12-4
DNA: TGTGCCACCGTCGACAGATCCGATCCCCCCGGCTACACCTTC
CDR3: CATVDRSDPPGYTF

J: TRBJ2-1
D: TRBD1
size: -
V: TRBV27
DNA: TGTGCCAGCAGACTAAGGACAGGGGGGGAGCCCGGGAAATACAATGAGCAGTTCTTC
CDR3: CASRLRTGGEPGKYNEQFF

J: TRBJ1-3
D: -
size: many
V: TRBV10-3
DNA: TGTGCCATCACTGGCAGCCACTCTGGAAACACCATATATTTT
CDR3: CAITGSHSGNTIYF

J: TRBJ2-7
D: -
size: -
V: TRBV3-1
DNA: TGTGCCAGCAGCCAAGGGCTGGGGGCAAACGAGCAGTACTTC
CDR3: CASSQGLGANEQYF

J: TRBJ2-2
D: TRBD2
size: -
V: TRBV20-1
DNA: TGCAGTGCTAGAGTGGGGGAGGGGAGATCGGCCGGGGAGCTGTTTTTT
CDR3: CSARVGEGRSAGELFF

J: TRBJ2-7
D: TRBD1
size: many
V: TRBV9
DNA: TGTGCCAGCAGCCCCCGGACAGGGCTGGACGAGCAGTACTTC
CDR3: CASSPRTGLDEQYF

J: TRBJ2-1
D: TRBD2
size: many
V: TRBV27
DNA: TGTGCCAGCAGTTTAACTAGCGGGACCTACAATGAGCAGTTCTTC
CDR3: CASSLTSGTYNEQFF

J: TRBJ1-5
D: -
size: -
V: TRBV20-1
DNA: TGCAGTGCTAGAGGCAGGGTAAATAATCAGCCCCAGCCTTTT
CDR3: CSARGRVNNQPQPF

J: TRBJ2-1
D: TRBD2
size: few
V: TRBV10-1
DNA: TGCGCCAGCAGCCGGGGGGGTATTGAGCAGTTCTTC
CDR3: CASSRGGIEQFF

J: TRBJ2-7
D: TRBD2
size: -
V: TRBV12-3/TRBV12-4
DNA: TGTGCCAGCAGACTAGCGGGAGGGATCTACGAGCAGTACTTC
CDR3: CASRLAGGIYEQYF

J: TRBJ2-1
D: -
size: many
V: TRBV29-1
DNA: TGCAGCGTTGAAGGGCGGATGGGTGAGCAGTTCTTC
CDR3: CSVEGRMGEQFF

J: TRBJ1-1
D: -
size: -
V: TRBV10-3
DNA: TGTGCCATCAGTGAGAATGGCTATGAAGCTTTCTTT
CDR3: CAISENGYEAFF

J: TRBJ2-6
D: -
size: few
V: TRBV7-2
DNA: TGTGCCAGCAGCTTAAAGGGCTACGTGGCCAACGTCCTGACTTTC
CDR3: CASSLKGYVANVLTF

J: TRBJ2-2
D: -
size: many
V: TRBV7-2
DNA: TGTGCCAGCACAGGACTCCTATACACCGGGGAGCTGTTTTTT
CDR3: CASTGLLYTGELFF

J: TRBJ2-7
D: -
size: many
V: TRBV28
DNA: TGTGCCAGCAGTTTTGAATGGGGGGCGAGCTCCTACGAGCAGTACTTC
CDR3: CASSFEWGASSYEQYF